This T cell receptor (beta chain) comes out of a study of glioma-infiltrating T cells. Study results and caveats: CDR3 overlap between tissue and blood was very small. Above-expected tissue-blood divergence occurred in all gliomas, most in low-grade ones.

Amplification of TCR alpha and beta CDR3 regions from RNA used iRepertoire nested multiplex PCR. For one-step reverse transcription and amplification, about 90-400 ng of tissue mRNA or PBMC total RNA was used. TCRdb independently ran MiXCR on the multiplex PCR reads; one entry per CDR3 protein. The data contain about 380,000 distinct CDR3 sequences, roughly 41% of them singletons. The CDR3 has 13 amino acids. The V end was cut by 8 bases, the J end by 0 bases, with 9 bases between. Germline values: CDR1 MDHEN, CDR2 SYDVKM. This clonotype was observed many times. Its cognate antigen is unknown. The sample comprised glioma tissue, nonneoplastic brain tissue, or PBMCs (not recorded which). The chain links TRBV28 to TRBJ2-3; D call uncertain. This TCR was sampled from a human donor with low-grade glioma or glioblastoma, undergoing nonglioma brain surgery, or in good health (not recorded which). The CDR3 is CASGRYSTDTQYF. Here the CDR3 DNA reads TGTGCCAGCGGGCGTTACAGCACAGATACGCAGTATTTT. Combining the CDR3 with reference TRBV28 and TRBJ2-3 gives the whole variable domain DVKVTQSSRYLVKRTGEKVFLECVQDMDHENMFWYRQDPGLGLRLIYFSYDVKMKEKGDIPEGYSVSREKKERFSLILESASTNQTSMYLCASGRYSTDTQYFGPGTRLTVL.